The sequence of this TCR beta chain was determined in a study of T cells in Graves' hyperthyroidism and ophthalmopathy. Amplified TCR beta CDR3 regions came from RNA transcripts. Primed by the HTBI set, a first-round RT-PCR was run on the TCR CDR3. TCRdb used MiXCR to reprocess the multiplex PCR reads, holding one entry per CDR3 protein. This table has about 840,000 distinct CDR3 sequences, about 38% appearing once. The J segment lost 7 bases and the V segment lost 6 bases, leaving 13 bases of the junction unmatched. Germline assignment: CDR1 SGHRS and CDR2 YFSETQ. This CDR3 region has 14 residues. The clonotype originates from a young man with Graves' hyperthyroidism. The sequenced material came from blood. This chain joins TRBV5-1 and TRBJ2-7, with 7 nucleotides matching TRBD2. The CDR3 sequence is CASTPGGSPEEQYF. CDR3 sequence (DNA): TGCGCCAGCACCCCGGGGGGATCTCCGGAAGAGCAGTACTTC.